This is a list of T cell receptor beta chains from one sample in a study of blood T cells in healthy people across ages. From the 5' RACE reads, TCRdb called clonotypes with MiXCR, one entry per CDR3 protein. This repertoire shows approximately 600,000 distinct CDR3 sequences, 58% found once; its top ten account for around 37%. The sample was blood. The receptor source for this set is a man aged 55 to 70 in good health. CDR3s leave out the opening cysteine and the closing phenylalanine or tryptophan. Each record gives: V gene, J gene, CDR3 protein.

v_gene: TRBV20-1
j_gene: TRBJ2-3
CDR3aa: SARGARGGTDTQY

v_gene: TRBV5-1
j_gene: TRBJ1-1
CDR3aa: ASSLAAGSLNTEAF

v_gene: TRBV9
j_gene: TRBJ2-2
CDR3aa: ASSVDQGNTGELF

v_gene: TRBV3-1
j_gene: TRBJ1-2
CDR3aa: ASSQGANLGYGYT

v_gene: TRBV12-3/TRBV12-4
j_gene: TRBJ2-1
CDR3aa: ASSSSNEQF

v_gene: TRBV18
j_gene: TRBJ2-1
CDR3aa: ASSPPTDNEQF

v_gene: TRBV20-1
j_gene: TRBJ2-5
CDR3aa: SVHRGSPREQY

v_gene: TRBV12-3/TRBV12-4
j_gene: TRBJ2-3
CDR3aa: ASTYGDTQY

v_gene: TRBV11-2
j_gene: TRBJ2-2
CDR3aa: ASSLMEDGTGELF

v_gene: TRBV12-3/TRBV12-4
j_gene: TRBJ2-1
CDR3aa: ASSPRGGADEQF

v_gene: TRBV5-8
j_gene: TRBJ2-1
CDR3aa: ASGQRDVEF

v_gene: TRBV5-1
j_gene: TRBJ2-5
CDR3aa: ASRMDLSFETQY

v_gene: TRBV5-1
j_gene: TRBJ2-2
CDR3aa: ASSLASGLDTGELF

v_gene: TRBV19
j_gene: TRBJ2-5
CDR3aa: ASSMGAWETQY

v_gene: TRBV27
j_gene: TRBJ2-5
CDR3aa: ASRYGGAGETQY

v_gene: TRBV7-9
j_gene: TRBJ2-3
CDR3aa: ASSLAGLLSDGSGQY

v_gene: TRBV29-1
j_gene: TRBJ2-5
CDR3aa: SVGGFGGETQY

v_gene: TRBV7-8
j_gene: -
CDR3aa: ASSPYADLTGEQY

v_gene: TRBV5-6
j_gene: -
CDR3aa: ASSTMTGWGLRTQY

v_gene: TRBV3-1
j_gene: TRBJ1-5
CDR3aa: ASSQGGGDQPQH

v_gene: TRBV11-2
j_gene: TRBJ2-6
CDR3aa: ASSSPQGVLT

v_gene: TRBV5-5
j_gene: TRBJ2-3
CDR3aa: ASEGATDTQY

v_gene: TRBV7-9
j_gene: TRBJ2-6
CDR3aa: ASSLGRDSSGANVLT